This TCR beta chain was sequenced for a study of PD-L1 blockade in urothelial cancer. The length of the CDR3 is 14 residues. V was pared by 4 bases and J by 3 bases, with 13 bases between. CDR1 is SGHRS, CDR2 YFSETQ, per germline. Libraries were prepared by immunoSEQ multiplex PCR; TCRdb keeps only in-frame clonotypes and omits some of them. The sample has around 80,000 clones, 91% seen once. Time point defined: peripheral blood 6 weeks after treatment start. The sample consisted of PBMCs, taken around atezolizumab (anti-PD-L1) treatment. This chain connects TRBV5-1 to TRBJ1-2, with a tentative D call TRBD1 (5 bases). The sequence came from a woman aged 80 or older with urothelial cancer. The chain's CDR3 is CASSPGAGDYGYTF. In DNA, the CDR3 is TGCGCCAGCAGCCCGGGAGCGGGGGACTATGGCTACACCTTC.